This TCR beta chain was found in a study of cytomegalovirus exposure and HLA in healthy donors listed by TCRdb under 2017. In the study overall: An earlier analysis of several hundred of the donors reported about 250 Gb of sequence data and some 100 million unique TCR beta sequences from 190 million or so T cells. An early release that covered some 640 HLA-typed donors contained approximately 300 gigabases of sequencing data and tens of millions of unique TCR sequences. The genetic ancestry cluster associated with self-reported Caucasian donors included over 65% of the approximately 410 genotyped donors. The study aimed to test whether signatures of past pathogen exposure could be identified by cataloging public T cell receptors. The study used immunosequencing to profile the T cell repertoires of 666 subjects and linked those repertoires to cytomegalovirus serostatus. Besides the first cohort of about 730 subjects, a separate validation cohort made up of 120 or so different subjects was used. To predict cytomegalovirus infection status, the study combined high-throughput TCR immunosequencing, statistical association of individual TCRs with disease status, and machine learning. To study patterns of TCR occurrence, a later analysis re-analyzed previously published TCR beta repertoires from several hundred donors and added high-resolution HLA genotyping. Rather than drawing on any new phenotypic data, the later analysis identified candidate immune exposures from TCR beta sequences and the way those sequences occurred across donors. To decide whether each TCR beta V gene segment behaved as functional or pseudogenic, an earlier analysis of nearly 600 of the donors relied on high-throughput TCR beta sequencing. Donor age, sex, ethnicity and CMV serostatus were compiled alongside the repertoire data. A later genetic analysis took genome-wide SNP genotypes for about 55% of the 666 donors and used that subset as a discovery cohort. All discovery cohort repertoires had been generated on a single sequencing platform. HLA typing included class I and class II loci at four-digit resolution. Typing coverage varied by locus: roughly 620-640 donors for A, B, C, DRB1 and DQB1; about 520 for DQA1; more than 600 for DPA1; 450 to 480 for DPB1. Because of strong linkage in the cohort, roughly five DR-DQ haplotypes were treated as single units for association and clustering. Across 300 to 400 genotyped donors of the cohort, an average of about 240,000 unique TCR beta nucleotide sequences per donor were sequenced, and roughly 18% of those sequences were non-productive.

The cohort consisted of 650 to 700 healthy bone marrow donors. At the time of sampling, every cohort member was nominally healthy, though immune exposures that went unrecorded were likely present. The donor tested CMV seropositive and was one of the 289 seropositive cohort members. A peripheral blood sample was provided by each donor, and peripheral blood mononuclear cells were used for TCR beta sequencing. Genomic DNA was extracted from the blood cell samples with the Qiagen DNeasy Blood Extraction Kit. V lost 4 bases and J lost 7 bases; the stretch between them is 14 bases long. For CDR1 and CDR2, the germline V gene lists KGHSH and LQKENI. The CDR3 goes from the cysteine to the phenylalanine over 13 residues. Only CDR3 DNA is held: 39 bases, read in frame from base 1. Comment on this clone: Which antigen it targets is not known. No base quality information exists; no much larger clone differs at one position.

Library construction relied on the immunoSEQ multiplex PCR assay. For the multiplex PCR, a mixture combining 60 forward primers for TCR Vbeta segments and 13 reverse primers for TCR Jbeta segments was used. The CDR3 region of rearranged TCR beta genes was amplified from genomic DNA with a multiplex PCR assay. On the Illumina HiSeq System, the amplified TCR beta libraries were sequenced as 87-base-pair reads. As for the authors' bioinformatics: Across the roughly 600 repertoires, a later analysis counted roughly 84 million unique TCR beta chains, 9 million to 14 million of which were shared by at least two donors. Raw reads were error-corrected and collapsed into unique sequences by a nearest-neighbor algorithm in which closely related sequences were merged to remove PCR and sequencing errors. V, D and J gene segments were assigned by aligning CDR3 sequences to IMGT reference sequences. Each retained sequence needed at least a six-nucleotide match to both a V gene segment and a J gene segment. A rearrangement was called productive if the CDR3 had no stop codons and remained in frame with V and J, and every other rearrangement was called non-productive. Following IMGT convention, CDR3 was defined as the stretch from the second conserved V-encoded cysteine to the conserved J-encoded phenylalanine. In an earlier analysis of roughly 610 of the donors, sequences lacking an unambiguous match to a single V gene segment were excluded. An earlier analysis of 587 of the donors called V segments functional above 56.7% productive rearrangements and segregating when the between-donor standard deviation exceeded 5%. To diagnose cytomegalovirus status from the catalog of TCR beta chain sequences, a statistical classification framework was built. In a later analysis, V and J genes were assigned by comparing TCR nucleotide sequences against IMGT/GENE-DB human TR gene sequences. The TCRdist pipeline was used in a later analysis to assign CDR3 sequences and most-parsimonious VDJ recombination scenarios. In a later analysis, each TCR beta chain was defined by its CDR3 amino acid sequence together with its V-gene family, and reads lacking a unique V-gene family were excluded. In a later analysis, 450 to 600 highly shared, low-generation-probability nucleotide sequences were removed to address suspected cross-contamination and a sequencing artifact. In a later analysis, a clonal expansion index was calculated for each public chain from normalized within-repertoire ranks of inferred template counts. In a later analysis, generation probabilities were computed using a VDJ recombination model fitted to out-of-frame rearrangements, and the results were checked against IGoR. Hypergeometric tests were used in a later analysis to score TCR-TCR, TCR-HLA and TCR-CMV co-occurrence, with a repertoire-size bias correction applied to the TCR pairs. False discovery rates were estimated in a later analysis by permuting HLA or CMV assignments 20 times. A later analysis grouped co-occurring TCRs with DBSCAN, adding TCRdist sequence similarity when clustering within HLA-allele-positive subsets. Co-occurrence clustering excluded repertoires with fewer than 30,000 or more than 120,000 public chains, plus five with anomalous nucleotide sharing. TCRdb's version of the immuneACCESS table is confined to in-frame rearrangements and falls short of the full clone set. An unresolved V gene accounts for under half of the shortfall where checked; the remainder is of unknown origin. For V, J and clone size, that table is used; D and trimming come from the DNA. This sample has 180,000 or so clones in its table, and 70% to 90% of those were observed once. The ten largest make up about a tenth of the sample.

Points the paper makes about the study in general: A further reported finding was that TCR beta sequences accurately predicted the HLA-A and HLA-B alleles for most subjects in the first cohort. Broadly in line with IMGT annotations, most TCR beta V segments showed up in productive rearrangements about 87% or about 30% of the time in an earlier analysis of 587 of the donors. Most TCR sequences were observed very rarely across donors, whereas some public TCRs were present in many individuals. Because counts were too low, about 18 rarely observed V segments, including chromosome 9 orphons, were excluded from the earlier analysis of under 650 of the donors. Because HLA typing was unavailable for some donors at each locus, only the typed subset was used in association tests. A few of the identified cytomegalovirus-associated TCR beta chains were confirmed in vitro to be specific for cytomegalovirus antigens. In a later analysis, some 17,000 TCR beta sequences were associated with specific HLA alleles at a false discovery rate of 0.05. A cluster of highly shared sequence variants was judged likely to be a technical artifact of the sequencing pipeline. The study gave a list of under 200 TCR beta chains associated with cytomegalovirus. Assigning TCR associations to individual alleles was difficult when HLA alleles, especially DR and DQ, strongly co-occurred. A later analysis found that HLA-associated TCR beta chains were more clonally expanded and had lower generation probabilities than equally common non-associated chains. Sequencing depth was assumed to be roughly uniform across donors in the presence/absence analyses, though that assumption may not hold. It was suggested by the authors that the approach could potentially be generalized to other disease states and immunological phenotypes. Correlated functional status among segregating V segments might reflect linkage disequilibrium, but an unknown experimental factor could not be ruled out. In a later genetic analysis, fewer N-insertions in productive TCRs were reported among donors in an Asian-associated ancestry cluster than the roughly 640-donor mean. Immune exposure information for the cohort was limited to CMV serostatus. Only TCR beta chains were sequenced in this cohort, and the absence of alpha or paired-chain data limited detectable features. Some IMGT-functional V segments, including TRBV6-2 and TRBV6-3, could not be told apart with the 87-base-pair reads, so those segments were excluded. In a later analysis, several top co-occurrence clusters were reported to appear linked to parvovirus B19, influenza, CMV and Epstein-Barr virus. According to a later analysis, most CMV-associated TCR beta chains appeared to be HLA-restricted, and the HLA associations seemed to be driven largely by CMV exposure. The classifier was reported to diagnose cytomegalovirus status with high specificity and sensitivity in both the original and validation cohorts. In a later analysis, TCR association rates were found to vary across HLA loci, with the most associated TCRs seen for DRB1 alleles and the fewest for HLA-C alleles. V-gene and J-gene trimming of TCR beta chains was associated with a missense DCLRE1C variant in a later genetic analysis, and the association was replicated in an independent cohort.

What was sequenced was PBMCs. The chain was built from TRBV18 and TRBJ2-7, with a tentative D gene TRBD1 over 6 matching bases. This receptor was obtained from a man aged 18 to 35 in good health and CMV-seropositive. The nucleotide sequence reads TGTGCCAGCTCACAGGACAGCCGAGGGGAGCAGTACTTC. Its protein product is CASSQDSRGEQYF.